The T cell receptor (beta chain) described here comes from a study of identical twins. CDR3 length: 12 amino acids. Trimming shortened V by 2 bases and J by 10 bases, and 11 bases separated the two germline ends. In germline, CDR1 is MGHDK, CDR2 SYGVNS. This clonotype has a handful of counts. TCRdb passed the 5' RACE reads through MiXCR, listing each CDR3 protein once. The sample comprises about 530,000 distinct CDR3 sequences, about a fifth of which are singletons, and roughly 0.5% rests with the top ten. This sample also belongs to another study, concerning yellow fever vaccine responses in identical twins.

V gene TRBV25-1 combines with J gene TRBJ2-5; weak D call: TRBD2 (5 bases). The receptor's source is a young woman in good health. Material: CD4+ T cells sorted from blood. In DNA form, the CDR3 reads TGTGCCAGCAGTGAAAGGATCGAGGGCCAGTACTTC. Its protein product is CASSERIEGQYF.